What follows is one T cell receptor (beta chain) and its context. Its target is unknown. This sample was taken from a study of T cell responses to AZD1222 COVID-19 vaccine. Study-wide results and caveats: Baseline seropositivity characterized only a handful of AZD1222 recipients. None of the repertoires were sampled until the peak T cell response had passed. Clonal diversity was possibly underestimated, and white British individuals and females predominated among donors.

Assay used: immunoSEQ multiplex PCR; TCRdb lists only in-frame clones, some missing. This sample has about 200,000 clones, with roughly nine tenths found just once. This CDR3 is 17 amino acids long. Losses at the gene ends were 8 bases for V and 0 bases for J; bases not matched to a gene: 12. Germline assignment: CDR1 PRHDT and CDR2 FYEKMQ (reference sequence). This clonotype originated in an adult who received the MenACWY meningococcal vaccine as a control. This chain joins TRBV13 and TRBJ1-1; the match to TRBD1 covers 10 bases. This sample comprised peripheral blood, obtained 28 days after the second dose of the MenACWY control vaccine. In nucleotides, the CDR3 is TGTGCCAGCGGGGGTGGGACAGGGGCTGCCATGAACACTGAAGCTTTCTTT. This encodes CASGGGTGAAMNTEAFF.